Presented here are 32 T cell receptor beta chains from one specimen sequenced in a study of blood T cell repertoires in COVID-19. Here immunoSEQ multiplex PCR was the method, and the copy in TCRdb shows in-frame clones only, minus some. Found here are about 140,000 clones, more than 75% of them singletons; the top ten hold roughly 3.9%. Sequencing was performed on peripheral blood. These receptors were obtained from an elderly woman with acute or convalescent COVID-19.

The chain combines TRBV7-6 with TRBJ2-3, with 7 bases aligning to TRBD2. V was clipped by 2 bases and J by 5 bases; unmatched bases: 7. In germline, CDR1 is SGHVS, CDR2 FNYEAQ. The CDR3 length is 15 residues. This CDR3 reads CASSLLAGAGDTQYF. The CDR3 bases are TGTGCCAGCAGCTTACTGGCGGGAGCTGGAGATACGCAGTATTTT. The variable domain in full, with the rest retrieved from reference TRBV7-6 and TRBJ2-3, is GAGVSQSPRYKVTKRGQDVALRCDPISGHVSLYWYRQALGQGPEFLTYFNYEAQQDKSGLPNDRFSAERPEGSISTLTIQRTEQRDSAMYRCASSLLAGAGDTQYFGPGTRLTVL.

This clone has just one count. The DNA is left out, because the CDR3 cannot be placed on it with certainty; the CDR3 is given as TCRdb lists it. The chain combines TRBV12-3 or TRBV12-4 with TRBJ2-1; the DNA was not used to check the table's D call, TRBD1. The CDR3 spans 12 amino acids, including both terminal residues. This CDR3 is CASSLWGQGSFF.

The rearrangement uses TRBV14 and TRBJ2-5, with D possibly being TRBD1 (5 bases). CDR3 length: 16 amino acids. Trimming removed 1 base at V and 5 bases at J, with 17 bases between. Germline assignment: CDR1 SGHDN and CDR2 FVKESK. The CDR3 loop reads CASSQGMAGCMETQYF. The CDR3 DNA sequence: TGTGCCAGCAGCCAAGGAATGGCAGGGTGTATGGAGACCCAGTACTTC.

The chain employs TRBV28 and TRBJ1-1; 9 bases fit TRBD1. Looked up from germline, CDR1 is MDHEN and CDR2 is SYDVKM. The CDR3 runs 15 residues. V lost 3 bases and J lost 10; bases outside the gene matches: 12. In nucleotides, the CDR3 is TGTGCCAGCAGTTTGTCCAGTCGGGACAGGGCTTCAGCTTTCTTT. Protein: CASSLSSRDRASAFF.

This sequence joins TRBV30 and TRBJ2-3; D not certain. V lost 1 base, J lost 0 bases, and 17 bases lay in between. This CDR3 is 17 amino acids long. Germline CDR1 is GTSNPN and CDR2 is SVGIG (reference sequence). As DNA, the CDR3 is TGTGCCTGGAGTGGGTCAGAAAACCCCTCTAGCACAGATACGCAGTATTTT. Protein sequence: CAWSGSENPSSTDTQYF.

The sample holds one count of this clone. The DNA for the CDR3 is TGTGCCAGCAGCCCCCAAATGACTAGCGGTCCCTACAATGAGCAGTTCTTC. It codes for CASSPQMTSGPYNEQFF. The V and J genes are TRBV3-1 (or the pseudogene TRBV3-2) and TRBJ2-1; the match to TRBD2 covers 9 bases. The CDR3 is 17 amino acids. Looked up from germline, CDR1 is LGHDT and CDR2 is YNNKEL (reference sequence). The V and J ends lost 4 bases and 2 bases, in that order; junction bases with no gene match: 9.

The rearrangement joins TRBV7-9 to TRBJ1-5; D gene ambiguous. V was trimmed by 3 bases and J by 12 bases, leaving 12 bases between them. Per the germline V gene, CDR1 is SEHNR and CDR2 is FQNEAQ (reference sequence). The CDR3 covers 12 residues. The CDR3 sequence is CASSFPGSIQHF. The CDR3 region has the DNA TGTGCCAGCAGCTTCCCCGGGAGTATCCAGCATTTT. The full variable domain, in which reference TRBV7-9 and TRBJ1-5 provide the parts outside the CDR3, is DTGVSQNPRHKITKRGQNVTFRCDPISEHNRLYWYRQTLGQGPEFLTYFQNEAQLEKSRLLSDRFSAERPKGSFSTLEIQRTEQGDSAMYLCASSFPGSIQHFGDGTRLSIL.

V usage is TRBV9 and J usage is TRBJ1-1; a possible D gene is TRBD1 (6 bases). Trimming cost V 2 bases and J 5 bases, with 13 bases left between them. This CDR3 is built from 14 residues. Looked up from germline, CDR1 is SGDLS and CDR2 is YYNGEE. CDR3 nucleotide sequence: TGTGCCAGCAGCGTCCGTTACAGGGATACTGAAGCTTTCTTT. This gives the protein CASSVRYRDTEAFF.

The chain joins TRBV2 to TRBJ2-3, with 7 bases aligning to TRBD2. Germline loops: CDR1 SNHLY, CDR2 FYNNEI. After removal of 8 bases from V and 2 bases from J, the junction contained 7 bases not matched to a gene. The CDR3 spans 14 residues. The DNA of the CDR3 is TGTGCCAGCTCCGGGCTAGCGGTCACAGATACGCAGTATTTT. This gives the protein CASSGLAVTDTQYF.

This sequence joins TRBV5-4 and TRBJ1-2, with D possibly matching TRBD1 (5 bases). Germline CDR1 and CDR2: SGHNT and YYREEE (reference sequence). The CDR3 is 14 amino acids. Trimming took off 4 bases at V and 0 bases at J, with 10 bases between the two ends. The CDR3: CASSQKTANYGYTF. The CDR3 bases are TGTGCCAGCAGCCAAAAGACAGCTAACTATGGCTACACCTTC.

The chain joins TRBV27 to TRBJ2-1, with 11 bases that match TRBD1. J lost 3 bases, V lost 5 bases, and 3 bases had no gene match. CDR3 length: 15 residues. Per the germline V gene, CDR1 is MNHEY and CDR2 is SMNVEV (reference sequence). The CDR3 is CASSAGTGGYNEQFF. In nucleotides, the CDR3 is TGTGCCAGCAGTGCCGGGACAGGGGGCTACAATGAGCAGTTCTTC.

This clone appeared once. The chain employs TRBV11-2 and TRBJ1-1, with D unclear. Germline V CDR1 and CDR2: SGHAT, FQNNGV. V was pared by 3 bases and J by 5 bases, with 7 bases between. The CDR3 loop spans 12 amino acids. DNA for the CDR3: TGTGCCAGCAGCTTCATCGAGACTGAAGCTTTCTTT. Residues: CASSFIETEAFF. The full variable domain, its missing parts supplied by reference TRBV11-2 and TRBJ1-1, is EAGVAQSPRYKIIEKRQSVAFWCNPISGHATLYWYQQILGQGPKLLIQFQNNGVVDDSQLPKDRFSAERLKGVDSTLKIQPAKLEDSAVYLCASSFIETEAFFGQGTRLTVV.

The gene calls are TRBV5-1 and TRBJ2-3; 8 bases map to TRBD2. Germline V CDR1 and CDR2: SGHRS, YFSETQ. V trimming: 5 bases; J trimming: 0 bases; junction bases outside the gene matches: 2. The CDR3 covers 14 residues. Here the CDR3 DNA reads TGCGCCAGCAGACTAGCGGCTAGCACAGATACGCAGTATTTT. Translated: CASRLAASTDTQYF.

The chain recombines TRBV10-3 with TRBJ2-2, with no clear D. CDR3 length equals 16 residues. The germline V and J ends were trimmed by 6 bases and 1 base, with 15 bases remaining between them. Germline V gene data show CDR1 as ENHRY and CDR2 as SYGVKD. CDR3 nucleotide sequence: TGTGCCATCAGCCGCGATACACCGGGGAACACCGGGGAGCTGTTTTTT. Translation: CAISRDTPGNTGELFF.

The V call is TRBV24-1, the J call TRBJ1-1, with TRBD1 matching over 7 bases. V shed 3 bases, J shed 9 bases, and the junction held 6 bases outside the gene matches. Germline V lookup: CDR1 KGHDR, CDR2 SFDVKD. This CDR3 region has 13 residues. CDR3 in amino acids: CATSDPRQGKAFF. DNA for the CDR3: TGTGCCACCAGTGATCCAAGACAGGGTAAAGCTTTCTTT.

This chain uses TRBV10-3 with TRBJ2-5; no firm D call. CDR1 ENHRY and CDR2 SYGVKD come from the germline V gene. Trimming stripped 0 bases from V and 5 bases from J, with 10 bases between. This CDR3 region has 14 residues. CDR3 protein: CAISESLAKETQYF. For the CDR3, the DNA is TGTGCCATCAGTGAGTCGTTAGCAAAGGAGACCCAGTACTTC.

The J gene is TRBJ1-4, the V gene TRBV9, with 7 bases lining up with TRBD1. V shed 7 bases, J shed 6 bases, and the junction held 3 bases outside the gene matches. The CDR3 contains 12 residues. The germline V gene has CDR1 SGDLS and CDR2 YYNGEE. The CDR3 loop is CASSGQDEKLFF. CDR3 sequence (DNA): TGTGCCAGCTCCGGACAGGATGAAAAACTGTTTTTT.

V usage is TRBV6-6 and J usage is TRBJ2-5, with D perhaps matching TRBD2 (5 bases). This CDR3 is 14 amino acids long. The V gene lost 5 bases and the J gene lost 4 bases, with 14 bases spanning the gap. Germline V gene data show CDR1 as MNHNY and CDR2 as SVGAGI (reference sequence). As DNA, the CDR3 is TGTGCCAGCAGTCAGCGGCGGCTAGGAGAGACCCAGTACTTC. This codes for CASSQRRLGETQYF.

This clone was counted a few times. J is TRBJ2-7 and V is TRBV6-5; D is uncertain. Trimming shortened V by 6 bases and J by 1 base, and 16 bases separated the two germline ends. The CDR3 loop spans 15 amino acids. The germline CDR1 and CDR2 sequences are MNHEY and SVGAGI. The CDR3 sequence: CASSPPGSISYEQYF. CDR3 nucleotides: TGTGCCAGCAGCCCGCCTGGCTCGATATCCTACGAGCAGTACTTC.

V gene TRBV24-1 combines with J gene TRBJ2-5; 7 positions agree with TRBD1. V lost 9 bases and J lost 2; bases outside the gene matches: 8. The germline gives CDR1 KGHDR, CDR2 SFDVKD. The CDR3 spans 14 residues. In nucleotides, the CDR3 is TGTGCCACCTCGACAGGGTTAGATCAAGAGACCCAGTACTTC. It yields the protein CATSTGLDQETQYF.

The chain uses TRBV19 and TRBJ2-7, with 9 bases lining up with TRBD2. This CDR3 has 16 residues. Trimming removed 6 bases from V and 0 bases from J; junction bases left unmatched: 9. Germline CDR1 LNHDA, CDR2 SQIVND (reference sequence). The CDR3 DNA is TGTGCCAGTAGGGGCGAAAGAGCGGGGGGCTCCTACGAGCAGTACTTC. Translation: CASRGERAGGSYEQYF.

This chain joins TRBV10-3 and TRBJ1-2; a weak D match, TRBD1 (5 bases). CDR1 is ENHRY, CDR2 SYGVKD, per germline. The CDR3 runs 17 residues. V lost 3 bases, J lost 1 base, and 18 bases lay in between. The CDR3 is CAISEFPTPGGNYGYTF. CDR3 coding DNA: TGTGCCATCAGTGAATTCCCGACGCCGGGGGGTAACTATGGCTACACCTTC.

The chain links TRBV28 to TRBJ1-2; D is possibly TRBD1 (6 bases). The CDR3 loop spans 15 amino acids. The V and J ends lost 5 bases and 1 base respectively, with 14 bases between them. CDR1 is MDHEN and CDR2 is SYDVKM in the germline V gene. The CDR3 spells CASSGGHSSNYGYTF. Here the CDR3 DNA reads TGTGCCAGCAGTGGGGGACACAGCAGTAACTATGGCTACACCTTC.

V gene TRBV2 combines with J gene TRBJ2-7, with TRBD1 identical over 8 bases. Trimming took 6 bases from V and 2 from J; bases not matched to a gene: 6. Germline CDR1 SNHLY, CDR2 FYNNEI. This CDR3 has 14 residues. CDR3 amino acids: CASRGIRGPYEQYF. CDR3 in DNA: TGTGCCAGCAGGGGAATCAGGGGGCCCTACGAGCAGTACTTC. Supplemented by reference TRBV2 and TRBJ2-7, the full variable domain reads EPEVTQTPSHQVTQMGQEVILRCVPISNHLYFYWYRQILGQKVEFLVSFYNNEISEKSEIFDDQFSVERPDGSNFTLKIRSTKLEDSAMYFCASRGIRGPYEQYFGPGTRLTVT.

The rearrangement links TRBV28 to TRBJ1-1, with D perhaps matching TRBD1 (6 bases). The CDR3 has 18 residues. V lost 3 bases and J lost 5, with 25 bases in between. Germline CDR1 reads MDHEN; CDR2 reads SYDVKM. CDR3 sequence: CASSFALMYRDFGTEAFF. CDR3 in DNA: TGTGCCAGCAGTTTCGCCCTTATGTACAGGGATTTTGGAACTGAAGCTTTCTTT.

In this sample, this clone turned up once. The rearrangement links TRBV4-1 to TRBJ2-6; D gene ambiguous. The V gene lost 4 bases and the J gene lost 2 bases, with 6 bases spanning the gap. Germline V gene sequence: CDR1 MGHRA, CDR2 YSYEKL. This CDR3 contains 14 residues. The CDR3 nucleotides are TGCGCCAGCAGCCCCGCAGCTGGGGCCAACGTCCTGACTTTC. Translating it yields CASSPAAGANVLTF.

This chain uses TRBV3-1 (or the pseudogene TRBV3-2) with TRBJ1-2; unclear D gene. The CDR3 has 12 residues. Trimming took off 1 base at V and 5 bases at J, with 5 bases between the two ends. From germline, CDR1 is LGHDT and CDR2 YNNKEL (reference sequence). Here the CDR3 DNA reads TGTGCCAGCAGCCAAGTCCCTTATGGCTACACCTTC. This codes for CASSQVPYGYTF.

The genes are TRBV7-6 and TRBJ2-2; 7 positions match TRBD1. Germline loops: CDR1 SGHVS, CDR2 FNYEAQ. The CDR3 extends over 14 amino acids. V lost 6 bases, J lost 2 bases, and 3 bases stayed unmatched. The CDR3 DNA follows: TGTGCCAGCAGGGGACAGATTAACACCGGGGAGCTGTTTTTT. Protein: CASRGQINTGELFF.

The chain carries TRBV6-5 and TRBJ2-2; TRBD2 matches 12 bases. This CDR3 is built from 16 residues. V trimming: 4 bases; J trimming: 3 bases; junction bases outside the gene matches: 3. CDR1 is MNHEY, CDR2 SVGAGI, per germline. DNA for the CDR3: TGTGCCAGCAGTTTAGGACTAGCGGGACACACCGGGGAGCTGTTTTTT. Translating it yields CASSLGLAGHTGELFF.

The genes are TRBV2 and TRBJ2-4; D gene ambiguous. Deletions cut 1 base from V and 2 bases from J, with 6 bases between. Germline CDR1 SNHLY, CDR2 FYNNEI. The CDR3 totals 14 residues. In nucleotides, the CDR3 is TGTGCCAGCAGTGAAGGAGGCTCCAAAAACATTCAGTACTTC. It encodes CASSEGGSKNIQYF.

This clone turned up a few times. J is TRBJ1-3 and V is TRBV5-5; D gene uncertain. Germline CDR1 SGHKS, CDR2 YYEKEE (reference sequence). Between the trimmed V and J ends, which lost 4 bases and 2 bases, there was a span of 13 bases. The CDR3 length is 15 residues. The CDR3, as DNA: TGTGCCAGCAGCCGTAGAGTGGTTGCTGGAAACACCATATATTTT. Translating gives CASSRRVVAGNTIYF.

The chain uses TRBV2 and TRBJ2-1; 7 bases line up with TRBD2. The germline V gene encodes CDR1 SNHLY and CDR2 FYNNEI. This CDR3 spans 13 amino acids. V shed 7 bases and J 12 bases; nucleotides not matched to a gene: 12. The CDR3 spells CASKNGTTERQFF. The CDR3 nucleotides read TGTGCCAGCAAAAATGGGACTACCGAAAGGCAGTTCTTC. The full variable domain, with the rest looked up from reference TRBV2 and TRBJ2-1, is EPEVTQTPSHQVTQMGQEVILRCVPISNHLYFYWYRQILGQKVEFLVSFYNNEISEKSEIFDDQFSVERPDGSNFTLKIRSTKLEDSAMYFCASKNGTTERQFFGPGTRLTVL.